The following is a T cell receptor (beta chain) sequence with its context. The sample comes from a study of blood T cell repertoires in COVID-19. Clones were read by immunoSEQ multiplex PCR, and TCRdb kept only the in-frame ones, dropping some. Here the sample spans approximately 440,000 clones, roughly 91% being singletons. Germline trimming cut 6 bases from V and 3 bases from J; bases unmatched to any gene: 13. Germline CDR1 reads MNHEY; CDR2 reads SMNVEV (reference sequence). CDR3 length equals 16 residues. V and J are TRBV27 and TRBJ1-2; 7 positions agree with TRBD1. Sequenced sample: PBMCs or T cells enriched from blood (not recorded which). This TCR derives from a man between 18 and 35 years old who had recovered from COVID-19. CDR3 residues: CASSPYRRQGDYGYTF. CDR3 nucleotides: TGTGCCAGCAGCCCGTACCGGAGACAGGGTGACTATGGCTACACCTTC.